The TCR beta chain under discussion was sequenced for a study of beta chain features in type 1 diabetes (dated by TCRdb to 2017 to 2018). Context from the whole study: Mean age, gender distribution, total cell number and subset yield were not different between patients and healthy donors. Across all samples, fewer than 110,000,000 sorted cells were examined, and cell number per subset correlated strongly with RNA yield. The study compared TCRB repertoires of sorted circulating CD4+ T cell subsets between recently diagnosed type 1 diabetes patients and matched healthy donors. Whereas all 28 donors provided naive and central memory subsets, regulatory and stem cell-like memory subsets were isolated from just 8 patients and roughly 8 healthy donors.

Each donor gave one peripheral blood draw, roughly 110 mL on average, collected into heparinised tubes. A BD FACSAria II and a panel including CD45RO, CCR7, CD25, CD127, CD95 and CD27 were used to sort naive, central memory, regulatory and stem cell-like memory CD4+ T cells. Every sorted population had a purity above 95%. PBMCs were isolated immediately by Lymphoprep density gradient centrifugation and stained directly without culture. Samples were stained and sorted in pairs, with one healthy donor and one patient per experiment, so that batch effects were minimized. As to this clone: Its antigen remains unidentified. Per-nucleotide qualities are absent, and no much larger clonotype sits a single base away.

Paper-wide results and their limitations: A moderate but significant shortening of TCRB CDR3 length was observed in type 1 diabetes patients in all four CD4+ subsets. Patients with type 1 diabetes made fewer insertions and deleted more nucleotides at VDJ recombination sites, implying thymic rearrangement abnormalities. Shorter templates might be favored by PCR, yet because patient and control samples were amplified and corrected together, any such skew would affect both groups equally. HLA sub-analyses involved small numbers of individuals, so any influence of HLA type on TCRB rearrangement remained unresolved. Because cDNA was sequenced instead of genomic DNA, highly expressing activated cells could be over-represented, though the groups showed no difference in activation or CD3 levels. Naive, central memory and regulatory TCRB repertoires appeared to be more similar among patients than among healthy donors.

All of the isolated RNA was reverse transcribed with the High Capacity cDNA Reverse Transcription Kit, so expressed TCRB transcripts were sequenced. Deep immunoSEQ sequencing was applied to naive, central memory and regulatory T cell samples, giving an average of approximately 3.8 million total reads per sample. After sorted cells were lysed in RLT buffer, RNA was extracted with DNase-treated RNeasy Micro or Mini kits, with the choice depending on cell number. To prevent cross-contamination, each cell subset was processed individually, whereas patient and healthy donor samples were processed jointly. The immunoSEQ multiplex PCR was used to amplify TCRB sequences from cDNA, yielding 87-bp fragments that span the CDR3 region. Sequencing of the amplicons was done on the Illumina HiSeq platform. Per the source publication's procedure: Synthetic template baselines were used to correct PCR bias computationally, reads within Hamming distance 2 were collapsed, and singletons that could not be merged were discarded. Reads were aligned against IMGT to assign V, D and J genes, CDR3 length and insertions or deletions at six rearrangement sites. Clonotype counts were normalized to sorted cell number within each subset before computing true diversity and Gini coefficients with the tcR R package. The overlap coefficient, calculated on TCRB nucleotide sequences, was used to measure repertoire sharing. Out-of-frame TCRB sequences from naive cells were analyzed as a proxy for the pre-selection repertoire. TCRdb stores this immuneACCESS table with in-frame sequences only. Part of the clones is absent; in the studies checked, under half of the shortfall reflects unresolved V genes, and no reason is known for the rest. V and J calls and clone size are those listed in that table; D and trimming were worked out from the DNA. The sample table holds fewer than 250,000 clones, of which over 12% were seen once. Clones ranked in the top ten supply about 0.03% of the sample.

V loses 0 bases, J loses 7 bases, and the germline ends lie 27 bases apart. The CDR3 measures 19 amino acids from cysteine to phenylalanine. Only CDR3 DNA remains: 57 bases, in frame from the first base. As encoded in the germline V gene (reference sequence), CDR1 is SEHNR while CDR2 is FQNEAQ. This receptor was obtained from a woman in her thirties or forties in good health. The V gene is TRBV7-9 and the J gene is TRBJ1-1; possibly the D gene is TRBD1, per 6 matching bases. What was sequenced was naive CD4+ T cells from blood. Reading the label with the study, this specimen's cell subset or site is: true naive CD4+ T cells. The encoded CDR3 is CASSLAMTDRLVRDIEAFF. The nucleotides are TGTGCCAGCAGCTTAGCGATGACAGACCGCCTTGTGAGGGACATTGAAGCTTTCTTT.